A single sample is the source of the 10 T cell receptor beta chains below, sequenced in a study of blood T cell repertoires in COVID-19. Assay used: immunoSEQ multiplex PCR; TCRdb lists only in-frame clones, some missing. The sample gives 180,000 or so clones, around 82% of which show up once; approximately 9.4% is in the top ten. Sequenced input: peripheral blood. These receptors were taken from an elderly woman with acute or convalescent COVID-19.

The rearrangement joins TRBV13 to TRBJ1-2; 8 nucleotides align to TRBD1. Germline loops: CDR1 PRHDT, CDR2 FYEKMQ (reference sequence). J gave up 4 bases and V 5 bases, and 3 bases lay outside the gene matches. The CDR3 extends over 13 amino acids. CDR3 residues: CASSRQGIYGYTF. The CDR3 nucleotides read TGTGCCAGCAGCCGACAGGGGATCTATGGCTACACCTTC.

The chain uses TRBV10-3 and TRBJ1-1, with TRBD1 as a possible D gene (6 bases). Germline assignment: CDR1 ENHRY and CDR2 SYGVKD. The CDR3 extends over 16 amino acids. The germline V and J ends were trimmed by 2 bases and 6 bases, with 19 bases remaining between them. CDR3 nucleotide sequence: TGTGCCATCAGTGAGATAAAGTCGAGGACAGAGGCTGAAGCTTTCTTT. Protein sequence: CAISEIKSRTEAEAFF.

The V and J genes are TRBV27 and TRBJ2-1, with 8 bases aligning to TRBD1. The ends lost 8 bases at V and 10 bases at J; junction bases unmatched: 10. The CDR3 totals 13 residues. Germline V gives CDR1 MNHEY, CDR2 SMNVEV (reference sequence). The CDR3 spells CASQGARPSEQFF. Written as DNA, the CDR3 is TGTGCCAGCCAGGGGGCCCGGCCAAGCGAGCAGTTCTTC.

The chain couples TRBV4-1 to TRBJ1-5; tentative D call: TRBD1 (6 bases). Germline V gene sequence: CDR1 MGHRA, CDR2 YSYEKL. V lost 1 base and J 4 bases, leaving 17 bases between the germline ends. The CDR3 covers 17 residues. The chain's CDR3 is CASSQVGQLILNQPQHF. Written as DNA, the CDR3 is TGCGCCAGCAGCCAAGTTGGACAGCTCATCCTAAATCAGCCCCAGCATTTT.

The rearrangement joins TRBV18 to TRBJ2-7; TRBD1 matches at 10 bases. Germline assignment: CDR1 KGHSH and CDR2 LQKENI. Trimming removed 5 bases from V and 3 bases from J; junction bases left unmatched: 10. CDR3 size: 16 residues. The CDR3: CASSEWTGGASYEQYF. For the CDR3, the DNA is TGTGCCAGCTCAGAATGGACAGGGGGTGCAAGCTACGAGCAGTACTTC.

This chain joins TRBV6-6 and TRBJ1-4, with 7 bases that match TRBD1. V gave up 6 bases and J gave up 2 bases; unmatched junction bases: 3. The CDR3 is 14 amino acids. Germline CDR1 and CDR2: MNHNY and SVGAGI (reference sequence). CDR3 bases: TGTGCCAGCAGGAAGGGACAGACTAATGAAAAACTGTTTTTT. Amino acids: CASRKGQTNEKLFF.

This clone was counted only a few times. The rearrangement uses TRBV6-5 and TRBJ1-1, with TRBD1 matching 8 bases. Looked up from germline, CDR1 is MNHEY and CDR2 is SVGAGI. With V trimmed by 4 bases and J by 5 bases, 3 bases remained unmatched. The CDR3 is 13 amino acids. This chain's CDR3 is CASSFGQGTEAFF. For the CDR3, the DNA is TGTGCCAGCAGTTTTGGACAGGGAACTGAAGCTTTCTTT.

On this clone: Other DNA sequences in the sample encode the same CDR3. CDR3 nucleotides: TGTGCCAGTAGCACCGGACAGCTTAATGAGCAGTTCTTC. Amino acids: CASSTGQLNEQFF. This chain joins TRBV19 and TRBJ2-1; D is perhaps TRBD1 (6 bases). Trimming took off 6 bases at V and 7 bases at J, with 13 bases between the two ends. Germline V gene data show CDR1 as LNHDA and CDR2 as SQIVND (reference sequence). This CDR3 region has 13 residues. The whole variable domain, filled in from reference TRBV19 and TRBJ2-1, reads DGGITQSPKYLFRKEGQNVTLSCEQNLNHDAMYWYRQDPGQGLRLIYYSQIVNDFQKGDIAEGYSVSREKKESFPLTVTSAQKNPTAFYLCASSTGQLNEQFFGPGTRLTVL.

This clone was counted only a few times. This chain uses TRBV5-1 with TRBJ2-7; TRBD2 matches at 11 bases. CDR3 length: 17 residues. CDR1 is SGHRS and CDR2 is YFSETQ in the germline V gene. With V trimmed by 4 bases and J by 6 bases, 15 bases remained unmatched. In DNA, the CDR3 is TGCGCCAGCAGCCCGGGTGACCTAGCGGGAGGAGGCGGCGAGCAGTACTTC. Amino acid sequence: CASSPGDLAGGGGEQYF.

The sample holds a few counts of this clone. The CDR3 DNA sequence: TGTGCCAGTAGTATTGGGACAGGGGTTAACTATGGCTACACCTTC. Its protein is CASSIGTGVNYGYTF. V gene TRBV19 combines with J gene TRBJ1-2, with 10 bases identical to TRBD1. CDR1 and CDR2 (germline): LNHDA, SQIVND (reference sequence). Unmatched junction bases numbered 2, after V lost 3 bases and J lost 1 base. There are 15 residues in the CDR3.